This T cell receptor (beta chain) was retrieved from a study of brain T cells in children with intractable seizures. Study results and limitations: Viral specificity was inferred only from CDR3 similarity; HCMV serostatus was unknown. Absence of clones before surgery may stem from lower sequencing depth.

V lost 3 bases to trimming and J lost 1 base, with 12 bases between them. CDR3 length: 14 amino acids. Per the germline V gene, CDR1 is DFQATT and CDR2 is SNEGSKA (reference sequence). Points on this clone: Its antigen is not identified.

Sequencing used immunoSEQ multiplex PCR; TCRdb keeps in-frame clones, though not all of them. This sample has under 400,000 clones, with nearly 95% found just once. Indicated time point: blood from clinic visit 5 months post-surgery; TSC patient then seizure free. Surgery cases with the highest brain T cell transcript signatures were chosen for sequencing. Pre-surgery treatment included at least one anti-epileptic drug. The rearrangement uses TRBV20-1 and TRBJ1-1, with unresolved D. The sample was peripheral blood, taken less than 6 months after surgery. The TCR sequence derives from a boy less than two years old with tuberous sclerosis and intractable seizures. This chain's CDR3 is CSASPGSRNTEAFF. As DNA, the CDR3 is TGCAGTGCTAGTCCTGGGAGTAGGAACACTGAAGCTTTCTTT.